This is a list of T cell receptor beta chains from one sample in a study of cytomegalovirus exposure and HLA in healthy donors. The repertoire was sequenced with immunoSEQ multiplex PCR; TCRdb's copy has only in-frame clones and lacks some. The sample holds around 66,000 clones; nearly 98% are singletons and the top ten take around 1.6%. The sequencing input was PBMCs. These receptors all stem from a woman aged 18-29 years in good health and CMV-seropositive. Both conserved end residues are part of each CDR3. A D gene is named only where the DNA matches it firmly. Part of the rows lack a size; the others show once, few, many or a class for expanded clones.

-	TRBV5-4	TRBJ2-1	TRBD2	TGTGCCAGCAGCTTGGCTGGGACTAGCGGAGCGGATGAGCAGTTCTTC	CASSLAGTSGADEQFF
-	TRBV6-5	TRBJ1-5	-	TGTGCCAGCAGTTACTCTCGGGGAGTTCATCAGCCCCAGCATTTT	CASSYSRGVHQPQHF
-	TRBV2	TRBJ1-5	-	TGTGCCAGCAGTGAATCGGGTAAGAATCAGCCCCAGCATTTT	CASSESGKNQPQHF
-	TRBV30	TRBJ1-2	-	TGTGCCTGGAGCGGACAGCTACACTATGGCTACACCTTC	CAWSGQLHYGYTF
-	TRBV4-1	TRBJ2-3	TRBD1	TGCGCCAGCAGGGCCGGGACAGAACTTAGCACAGATACGCAGTATTTT	CASRAGTELSTDTQYF
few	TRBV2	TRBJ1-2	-	TGTGCCAGCAGTTACAGGGCTGGCTACACCTTC	CASSYRAGYTF
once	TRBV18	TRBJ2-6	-	TGTGCCAGCTCACCTACCCGGGACTCTGGGGCCAACGTCCTGACTTTC	CASSPTRDSGANVLTF
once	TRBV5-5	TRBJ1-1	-	TGTGCCAGCAGCTTTAGGACAGTAAACACTGAAGCTTTCTTT	CASSFRTVNTEAFF
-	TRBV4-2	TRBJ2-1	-	TGTGCCAGCAGCCAAGGAGGAGGGAGCGGTGAGCAGTTCTTC	CASSQGGGSGEQFF
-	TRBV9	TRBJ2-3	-	TGTGCCAGCAGCCCCCGGAGGGGACATACGCAGTATTTT	CASSPRRGHTQYF
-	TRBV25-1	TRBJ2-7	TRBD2	TGTGCCAGCAGGGGGACTACCTCGGGGCGAAAGGGCGAGCAGTACTTC	CASRGTTSGRKGEQYF
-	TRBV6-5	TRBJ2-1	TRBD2	TGTGCCAGCAGTTTCGGACTAGGGCGCTACAATGAGCAGTTCTTC	CASSFGLGRYNEQFF
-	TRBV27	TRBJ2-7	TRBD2	TGTGCCAGCAGTTTGAGCCGACTAGCGGGAGGTCTCTCCTACGAGCAGTACTTC	CASSLSRLAGGLSYEQYF
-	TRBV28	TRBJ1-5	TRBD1	TGTGCCAGCAGTTTTCCGACAGGGTACGAAACCGCCGATAGCAATCAGCCCCAGCATTTT	CASSFPTGYETADSNQPQHF